Listed below are T cell receptor beta chains from one sample, sequenced in a study of cytomegalovirus exposure and HLA in healthy donors. TCRdb's copy holds only in-frame clones and misses some; the assay was immunoSEQ multiplex PCR. Of 80,000 to 100,000 clones listed, around four fifths were seen once; the top ten hold under 8%. The sequencing sample was made of PBMCs. The source is a man aged 50 to 59 in good health and CMV-seropositive. CDR3s include the opening cysteine and the closing phenylalanine or tryptophan. A D gene is named only where the DNA matches it firmly. The size entry is marked missing in some rows and otherwise reads once, few, many or a size class.

J | size | D | V | DNA | CDR3
TRBJ2-2 | . | TRBD1 | TRBV9 | TGTGCCAGCAGCACGATCGACAGGGCGAGCACCGGGGAGCTGTTTTTT | CASSTIDRASTGELFF
TRBJ1-2 | . | TRBD1 | TRBV7-9 | TGTGCCAGCAGCTCAAGCCGGGACAGGGATCATGGCTACACCTTC | CASSSSRDRDHGYTF
TRBJ1-1 | . | TRBD1 | TRBV5-1 | TGCGCCAGCAGCTCGGATGGGACAGTGGGAACTGAAGCTTTCTTT | CASSSDGTVGTEAFF
TRBJ1-2 | . | . | TRBV7-9 | TGTGCCAGCAGCTTAGCGTCGGTGACAGAAGGTACTGGCTACACCTTC | CASSLASVTEGTGYTF
TRBJ2-5 | . | TRBD1 | TRBV18 | TGTGCCAGCTCACCACCGGGGATGGGACAGGGAAAGACCCAGTACTTC | CASSPPGMGQGKTQYF
TRBJ2-5 | . | TRBD1 | TRBV28 | TGTGCCAGCAGCAGAGACAGGGGGGAGACCCAGTACTTC | CASSRDRGETQYF
TRBJ2-5 | . | TRBD2 | TRBV5-1 | TGCGCCAGCAGCTTGCGGCGGGGGAACCCTGAGACCCAGTACTTC | CASSLRRGNPETQYF
TRBJ1-2 | . | . | TRBV6-5 | TGTGCCAGCAGACCACCGGGGTTTCATTACACCTTC | CASRPPGFHYTF
TRBJ2-7 | . | . | TRBV10-3 | TGTGCCATCAGTGAGGAGGAGGGCCACGAGCAGTACTTC | CAISEEEGHEQYF
TRBJ1-4 | . | . | TRBV19 | TGTGCCAGTAGTTTTATCCCCCAGTCGAGGAATGAAAAACTGTTTTTT | CASSFIPQSRNEKLFF
TRBJ1-5 | . | . | TRBV5-1 | TGCGCCAGCAGCTCACCGGGAACCCTAACGGAAAATCAGCCCCAGCATTTT | CASSSPGTLTENQPQHF
TRBJ2-5 | . | TRBD2 | TRBV7-2 | TGTGCCAGCACCATCATAGCGGGGGGCCACGAGACCCAGTACTTC | CASTIIAGGHETQYF
TRBJ2-1 | . | TRBD1 | TRBV6-1 | TGTGCCAGCAGTGAAGCGAGCGGACAGGGGCCTCGAAATGAGCAGTTCTTC | CASSEASGQGPRNEQFF
TRBJ1-4 | . | . | TRBV21-1 | TGTGCCAGCAGCAGGGGACAGGGTAATGAAAAACTGTTTTTT | CASSRGQGNEKLFF
TRBJ1-6 | . | TRBD1 | TRBV5-4 | TGTGCCAGCAGCTTGGCCCAGACAGGGGGTGAATCACCCCTCCACTTT | CASSLAQTGGESPLHF
TRBJ1-2 | once | TRBD1 | TRBV7-2 | TGTGCCAGCAGCGCCTGGACAGGGGGAGGAAACTATGGCTACACCTTC | CASSAWTGGGNYGYTF
TRBJ1-5 | . | . | TRBV18 | TGTGCCAGCTCACCACCTGGGGCAGGGGGCAATCAGCCCCAGCATTTT | CASSPPGAGGNQPQHF
TRBJ2-3 | . | TRBD2 | TRBV5-1 | TGCGCCAGCAGCTTGTCGGCGGGGGGGGACCCATATTTT | CASSLSAGGDPYF
TRBJ2-7 | . | TRBD2 | TRBV19 | TGTGCCAGTAGCACCCAGTCCGGGACTAACTACGAGCAGTACTTC | CASSTQSGTNYEQYF
TRBJ1-2 | once | TRBD1 | TRBV6-5 | TGTGCCAGCAGTCCAGGACAGGGAGCCTGGGGCTACACCTTC | CASSPGQGAWGYTF
TRBJ1-4 | . | TRBD1 | TRBV30 | TGTGCCTGGAGTAGACAGGGTGAAAAACTGTTTTTT | CAWSRQGEKLFF
TRBJ2-1 | . | . | TRBV11-2 | TGTGCCAGCAGCTTAAGTCTATCACTAGTCGATGAGCAGTTCTTC | CASSLSLSLVDEQFF
TRBJ1-2 | . | TRBD1 | TRBV18 | TGTGCCAGCTCACGGGACAGGTCCCCACCTAGGGACTACACCTTC | CASSRDRSPPRDYTF
TRBJ2-5 | . | TRBD2 | TRBV7-7 | TGTGCCAGCAGCCCCACTAGCGGGGGGGCTAAGACCCAGTACTTC | CASSPTSGGAKTQYF
TRBJ2-7 | . | TRBD1 | TRBV4-2 | TGTGCCAGCAGCCAACCGACAGGGGGGGATTACGAGCAGTACTTC | CASSQPTGGDYEQYF
TRBJ1-6 | . | . | TRBV5-4 | TGTGCCAGCAGCTTGGCCGGAGGATCGGGAAATTCACCCCTCCACTTT | CASSLAGGSGNSPLHF
TRBJ1-5 | once | TRBD1 | TRBV28 | TGTGCCAGCAGTCGAACAGACAGGGCTAATCAGCCCCAGCATTTT | CASSRTDRANQPQHF
TRBJ1-2 | . | . | TRBV7-6 | TGTGCCAGCAGCTTAGGGGCAGGGTTGGGCTACACCTTC | CASSLGAGLGYTF
TRBJ1-6 | . | . | TRBV5-1 | TGCGCCAGCAGCTTGGCGGACACTACTAATTCACCCCTCCACTTT | CASSLADTTNSPLHF
TRBJ1-4 | . | TRBD1 | TRBV2 | TGTGCCAGCACCCTACAGGGGACTAATGAAAAACTGTTTTTT | CASTLQGTNEKLFF
TRBJ1-1 | few | TRBD1 | TRBV6-5 | TGTGCCAGCATGCAGGGGGATTCTGAAGCTTTCTTT | CASMQGDSEAFF
TRBJ1-1 | . | TRBD1 | TRBV29-1 | TGCAGCGTTGAGGTTACTTGGTCAGGGACAGGGAACACTGAAGCTTTCTTT | CSVEVTWSGTGNTEAFF
TRBJ1-2 | . | . | TRBV19 | TGTGCCAGTAGTAAAACAGGAGACTATGGCTACACCTTC | CASSKTGDYGYTF
TRBJ2-6 | . | . | TRBV7-3 | TGTGCCAGCAGCCCCCGGAACCCTAGCTCTGGGGCCAACGTCCTGACTTTC | CASSPRNPSSGANVLTF
TRBJ2-7 | . | TRBD1 | TRBV28 | TGTGCCAGCAAATTTGGGCCAGGGGGTTCCTACGAGCAGTACTTC | CASKFGPGGSYEQYF
TRBJ1-3 | few | . | TRBV6-5 | TGTGCCAGCTCCCTTTCAGTGGGGGGTGGAAACACCATATATTTT | CASSLSVGGGNTIYF
TRBJ1-2 | . | . | TRBV28 | TGTGCCAGCAGTTTTCGTTCGGGTCGGGGAAACTATGGCTACACCTTC | CASSFRSGRGNYGYTF
TRBJ1-2 | . | TRBD1 | TRBV4-3 | TGCGCCAGCAGCCAGGACGGGGACAGGGCCAACTATGGCTACACCTTC | CASSQDGDRANYGYTF
TRBJ2-7 | . | . | TRBV5-4 | TGTGCCAGCAGCTTGAGTGCAGGGCCTGACTACGAGCAGTACTTC | CASSLSAGPDYEQYF
TRBJ2-1 | . | TRBD1 | TRBV7-9 | TGTGCCAGCAGCCGGGGGACAGGTCGATACAATGAGCAGTTCTTC | CASSRGTGRYNEQFF
TRBJ2-1 | . | . | TRBV4-1 | TGCGCCAGCAGCCGAGGCGGAAACTACAATGAGCAGTTCTTC | CASSRGGNYNEQFF
TRBJ2-7 | . | . | TRBV11-1 | TGTGCCAGCAGCCGACAGAGAACCTACGAGCAGTACTTC | CASSRQRTYEQYF
TRBJ1-5 | . | . | TRBV27 | TGTGCCAGCAGTTCCCTCGGGGAGGGAGAAAGTCAGCCCCAGCATTTT | CASSSLGEGESQPQHF
TRBJ2-2 | . | . | TRBV7-9 | TGTGCCAGCAGTCCAACAGGGACCGGGGAGCTGTTTTTT | CASSPTGTGELFF
TRBJ1-5 | . | TRBD1 | TRBV6-6 | TGTGCCAGCAGTCCTCTCCAGGGGGATAGCAATCAGCCCCAGCATTTT | CASSPLQGDSNQPQHF
TRBJ2-7 | . | . | TRBV5-4 | TGTGCCAGCAGCTTGAGTTACGGCGGCGAGCAGTACTTC | CASSLSYGGEQYF
TRBJ2-3 | . | . | TRBV30 | TGTGCCTGGAGTTTAGACACGCTACACACAGATACGCAGTATTTT | CAWSLDTLHTDTQYF
TRBJ2-7 | once | TRBD2 | TRBV10-3 | TGTGCCATCTCGGGGGAGGGCTACGAGCAGTACTTC | CAISGEGYEQYF
TRBJ2-5 | . | TRBD2 | TRBV27 | TGTGCCAGCAGTTTATGCCGGGGTGGCGGGGGGTATCCAAGGGAGACCCAGTACTTC | CASSLCRGGGGYPRETQYF
TRBJ1-3 | . | . | TRBV14 | TGTGCCAGCAGCCAAGTTTCGGCTGGAAACACCATATATTTT | CASSQVSAGNTIYF
TRBJ2-2 | . | TRBD1 | TRBV19 | TGTGCCAGTCGGGTGCCGGGACAGGCGGACACCGGGGAGCTGTTTTTT | CASRVPGQADTGELFF
TRBJ2-5 | . | . | TRBV25-1 | TGTGCCAGCAGGGACCGCCGGCTAGGGGGAGAGCAGTACTTC | CASRDRRLGGEQYF
TRBJ2-7 | . | . | TRBV7-9 | TGTGCCAGCAGCCCGGGTGGCTACGAGCAGTACTTC | CASSPGGYEQYF
TRBJ2-2 | once | TRBD2 | TRBV5-4 | TGTGCCAGCAGCGTCGAATCTGGACTAGCGGGTGGCACCGGGGAGCTGTTTTTT | CASSVESGLAGGTGELFF
TRBJ2-3 | . | TRBD2 | TRBV4-1 | TGCGCCAGCAGTTTACTAGCGGGGGGGCAGGGCACAGATACGCAGTATTTT | CASSLLAGGQGTDTQYF
TRBJ1-2 | . | . | TRBV30 | TGTGCCTGGAAGACTGTTGGCTATGGCTACACCTTC | CAWKTVGYGYTF
TRBJ1-6 | . | TRBD1 | TRBV28 | TGTGCCAGCAGTATCGGGACAGGGGGCTTACCCCTCCACTTT | CASSIGTGGLPLHF